This T cell receptor beta chain was sequenced for a study of cytomegalovirus exposure and HLA in healthy donors. Study information: There were some 380 genotyped donors. Of these, about 81% fell in the genetic ancestry cluster associated with self-reported Caucasian donors.

Both 60 Vbeta primers and 13 Jbeta primers went into the PCR. The method was immunoSEQ multiplex PCR; TCRdb's version includes in-frame clones alone and lacks a portion of them. The data contain tens of thousands of clones, around three quarters of them seen just once; the ten biggest clones take up 9.5% to 13%. This CDR3 has 17 amino acids. With V trimmed by 3 bases and J by 0 bases, 9 bases remained unmatched. Germline CDR1 MDHEN, CDR2 SYDVKM. The sequence was obtained from a male donor in good health and CMV-seropositive. What was sequenced was PBMCs. The genes are TRBV28 and TRBJ2-7, with TRBD1 matching 9 bases. CDR3 DNA: TGTGCCAGCAGTTTGGTGGCAACGGGACAGGGCTCCTACGAGCAGTACTTC. This gives the protein CASSLVATGQGSYEQYF.